Each of the 15 T cell receptor beta chains below was sequenced from the same sample in a study of technical replicates of blood from several donors. Produced via immunoSEQ multiplex PCR; TCRdb's table is partial and in-frame only. In the table there are just under 85,000 clones, 85% to 95% of which are singletons. The sample comprised T cells isolated from PBMCs. Receptor source: a human donor in good health.

DNA for the CDR3: TGTGCCAGCATGGACAGTAATCCCAATCAGCCCCAGCATTTT. Protein: CASMDSNPNQPQHF. This rearrangement joins TRBV6-1 to TRBJ1-5; D might be TRBD1 (6 bases). This CDR3 has 14 residues. With 7 bases removed from V and 3 bases from J, the gap between germline ends came to 13 bases. CDR1 is MNHNS and CDR2 is SASEGT in the germline V gene.

The rearrangement links TRBV2 to TRBJ1-1; D unclear. Germline CDR1 SNHLY, CDR2 FYNNEI. The V and J ends lost 5 bases and 5 bases respectively, with 12 bases between them. The CDR3 consists of 13 residues. This CDR3 reads CASSYYERTEAFF. The CDR3 coding sequence is TGTGCCAGCAGTTACTACGAGCGTACTGAAGCTTTCTTT.

V is TRBV9 and J is TRBJ2-1; 12 positions agree with TRBD1. CDR1 and CDR2 from the germline V gene are SGDLS and YYNGEE. With 4 bases clipped from V and 6 bases from J, the junction kept 5 bases outside the gene matches. The CDR3 runs to 15 residues. The CDR3 here is CASSSGQGASNEQFF. The DNA for the CDR3 is TGTGCCAGCAGCTCGGGACAGGGGGCAAGCAATGAGCAGTTCTTC.

The V call is TRBV28, the J call TRBJ2-7; D call uncertain. CDR3 length: 12 amino acids. Per the germline V gene, CDR1 is MDHEN and CDR2 is SYDVKM. Trimming removed 2 bases from V and 7 bases from J, with 9 bases in between. The CDR3 protein is CASSLRRREQYF. CDR3 bases: TGTGCCAGCAGTTTAAGGCGGAGAGAGCAGTACTTC.

The chain is built from TRBV19 and TRBJ1-3, with D uncertain. The V gene lost 7 bases and the J gene lost 3 bases, with 16 bases spanning the gap. The CDR3 runs 15 residues. From germline, CDR1 is LNHDA and CDR2 SQIVND (reference sequence). The CDR3 coding sequence is TGTGCCAGTAAAAATACGAGGGCAGGTGGAAACACCATATATTTT. Its translation: CASKNTRAGGNTIYF.

The chain employs TRBV6-1 and TRBJ1-5; TRBD1 might be the D (5 bases). The CDR3 consists of 12 residues. V was clipped by 4 bases and J by 10 bases, with 11 bases between them. CDR1 is MNHNS, CDR2 SASEGT, per germline. This CDR3 reads CASSGTQAPQHF. CDR3 nucleotides: TGTGCCAGCAGTGGGACACAGGCCCCCCAGCATTTT.

This rearrangement joins TRBV4-2 to TRBJ2-2, with TRBD2 identical over 10 bases. The V gene's germline CDR1 is LGHNA and CDR2 YNFKEQ. Trimming cost V 1 base and J 12 bases; bases outside gene matches: 8. This CDR3 region has 15 residues. The DNA of the CDR3 is TGTGCCAGCAGCCAAGGGCTAGCGGGGGAAGGGCAGCTGTTTTTT. The encoded protein is CASSQGLAGEGQLFF.

In this sample, this clone turned up a few times. The chain combines TRBV6-6 with TRBJ1-1; 7 bases line up with TRBD1. The CDR3 runs 12 residues. Trimming removed 9 bases from V and 6 bases from J; junction bases left unmatched: 7. In germline, CDR1 is MNHNY, CDR2 SVGAGI (reference sequence). The CDR3 is CARQGYCAEAFF. The CDR3 DNA sequence: TGTGCCAGACAGGGGTATTGTGCTGAAGCTTTCTTT.

CDR3 nucleotide sequence: TGTGCCAGCAGCTCGGGACTAGCGGCCTCCTACGAGCAGTACTTC. Residues: CASSSGLAASYEQYF. The chain uses TRBV13 and TRBJ2-7; 11 bases match TRBD2. The CDR3 is 15 amino acids. Germline V gives CDR1 PRHDT, CDR2 FYEKMQ (reference sequence). V trimming: 4 bases; J trimming: 0 bases; junction bases outside the gene matches: 2.

This chain uses TRBV7-9 with TRBJ2-2, with D hard to call. The V and J ends lost 1 base and 7 bases respectively, with 7 bases between them. The germline V gene has CDR1 SEHNR and CDR2 FQNEAQ (reference sequence). There are 13 residues in the CDR3. The CDR3 sequence: CASSLVQFGELFF. In DNA form, the CDR3 reads TGTGCCAGCAGCTTAGTACAGTTCGGGGAGCTGTTTTTT.

This clone was observed once. This chain joins TRBV2 and TRBJ2-5; 11 bases agree with TRBD2. This CDR3 comprises 19 residues. CDR1 is SNHLY and CDR2 is FYNNEI in the germline V gene. V shed 3 bases, J shed 2 bases, and the junction held 14 bases outside the gene matches. The chain's CDR3 is CASSDFFGLAGGLQETQYF. In DNA form, the CDR3 reads TGTGCCAGCAGTGATTTTTTTGGCCTAGCGGGAGGCCTTCAAGAGACCCAGTACTTC.

The chain uses TRBV28 and TRBJ1-5; D is perhaps TRBD1 (6 bases). The germline gives CDR1 MDHEN, CDR2 SYDVKM. Trimming removed 1 base at V and 5 bases at J, with 27 bases between. The CDR3 spans 20 residues. Written as DNA, the CDR3 is TGTGCCAGCAGTTTATTGGTATTTCTGGGGGCCAGGCTAGCGGATCAGCCCCAGCATTTT. This codes for CASSLLVFLGARLADQPQHF.

The J gene is TRBJ1-2, the V gene TRBV15, with D possibly being TRBD1 (6 bases). The CDR3 length is 17 residues. Per germline, CDR1 LNHNV and CDR2 YYDKDF (reference sequence). The V end was cut by 0 bases, the J end by 2 bases, with 16 bases between. CDR3 in DNA: TGTGCCACCAGCAGAGAGTCCTCGGGGGGGCGCAACTATGGCTACACCTTC. It codes for CATSRESSGGRNYGYTF.

The count of this clone is one. V and J are TRBV7-8 and TRBJ1-2; D possibly corresponds to TRBD1 (6 bases). The germline V gene encodes CDR1 SGHVS and CDR2 FQNEAQ. The CDR3 extends over 19 amino acids. V lost 1 base to trimming and J lost 0 bases, with 21 bases between them. CDR3 region: CASSLERSWGPRTNYGYTF. The CDR3 DNA follows: TGTGCCAGCAGCTTAGAAAGGTCGTGGGGGCCGCGCACTAACTATGGCTACACCTTC.

The V call is TRBV5-6, the J call TRBJ2-7; a weak D match, TRBD1 (5 bases). The CDR3 has 14 residues. Germline loops: CDR1 SGHDT, CDR2 YYEEEE. Between the trimmed V and J ends, which lost 4 bases and 3 bases, there was a span of 14 bases. The CDR3 DNA is TGTGCCAGCAGCATTTCAGGGTTCCACTACGAGCAGTACTTC. It encodes CASSISGFHYEQYF.